Listed below are T cell receptor beta chains from one sample, sequenced in a study of T cells in Graves' hyperthyroidism and ophthalmopathy. TCRdb processed the multiplex PCR reads anew with MiXCR; each CDR3 protein has one entry. The data hold over 250,000 distinct CDR3 sequences, with 15% to 20% observed a single time. The specimen sequenced was blood. The receptors were sampled from a woman aged 55-69 years with Graves' ophthalmopathy. The CDR3 runs from the conserved cysteine through the conserved F or W. The D gene is left open where the match is weak. The size field is filled for only some rows; it gives once, few, many or a size class.

. . TRBJ2-2 TRBV6-2/TRBV6-3 CASRLLRDTGELFF TGTGCCAGCAGACTACTCAGGGACACCGGGGAGCTGTTTTTT
many . TRBJ1-1 TRBV7-2 CASSLIASGFGTEAFF TGTGCCAGCAGCTTAATAGCGTCGGGGTTCGGCACTGAAGCTTTCTTT
many . TRBJ2-1 TRBV7-3 CASSRWGNNLVNEQFF TGTGCCAGCAGCCGATGGGGAAATAACCTGGTCAATGAGCAGTTCTTC
few . TRBJ1-6 TRBV9 CASSVGVAGNNSPLHF TGTGCCAGCAGCGTGGGAGTGGCAGGAAATAATTCACCCCTCCACTTT
many . TRBJ2-3 TRBV5-1 CASSSGWGSTDTQYF TGCGCCAGCAGCTCGGGCTGGGGAAGCACAGATACGCAGTATTTT
. . TRBJ1-2 TRBV6-2/TRBV6-3 CASSYSRNYGYTF TGTGCCAGCAGTTACTCCAGGAACTATGGCTACACCTTC
many TRBD2 TRBJ2-5 TRBV6-2/TRBV6-3 CASNDLRGVQAASETQYF TGTGCCAGCAACGACCTCCGGGGGGTTCAAGCGGCTTCGGAGACCCAGTACTTC
many . TRBJ1-1 TRBV7-2 CASSRQQGNTEAFF TGTGCCAGCAGCCGACAGCAGGGGAACACTGAAGCTTTCTTT
many TRBD2 TRBJ2-3 TRBV12-3/TRBV12-4 CASSPPAGGRDTQYF TGTGCCAGCAGTCCCCCCGCGGGGGGGAGGGATACGCAGTATTTT
. TRBD1 TRBJ1-4 TRBV10-3 CAISAGRGTGDNEKLFF TGTGCCATCAGTGCGGGACGGGGGACAGGGGATAATGAAAAACTGTTTTTT
many TRBD1 TRBJ2-7 TRBV7-2 CASRDRGRGLYEQYF TGTGCCAGCAGGGACCGCGGCAGGGGGCTCTACGAGCAGTACTTC
many TRBD1 TRBJ2-7 TRBV11-2 CASSFTGVYEQYF TGTGCCAGCAGCTTCACAGGGGTCTACGAGCAGTACTTC
many . TRBJ2-3 TRBV9 CASSVATGGSDTQYF TGTGCCAGCAGCGTAGCTACGGGGGGCTCAGATACGCAGTATTTT
many TRBD1 TRBJ1-5 TRBV7-9 CASSSAWLGTGGNQPQHF TGTGCCAGCAGCTCCGCATGGTTAGGGACAGGGGGCAATCAGCCCCAGCATTTT
. . TRBJ2-7 TRBV25-1 CASSEFMAGIHEQYF TGTGCCAGCAGTGAATTTATGGCAGGGATCCACGAGCAGTACTTC
many . TRBJ2-1 TRBV5-4 CASSTQSDNEQFF TGTGCCAGCTCAACTCAATCCGACAATGAGCAGTTCTTC
. . TRBJ1-3 TRBV6-2/TRBV6-3 CASSRYRDNSGNTIYF TGTGCCAGCAGTCGATACAGGGACAACTCTGGAAACACCATATATTTT
many TRBD1 TRBJ2-5 TRBV27 CASSSRDREETQYF TGTGCCAGCAGTTCCCGGGACAGGGAAGAGACCCAGTACTTC
. . TRBJ1-1 TRBV7-9 CASSSRTSGPAAFF TGTGCCAGCAGCTCCCGGACATCAGGGCCTGCGGCTTTCTTT
. . TRBJ1-3 TRBV2 CASLGYNTIYF TGTGCCAGCTTGGGGTATAACACCATATATTTT
few TRBD2 TRBJ2-1 TRBV24-1 CATSDFGGGNEQFF TGTGCCACCAGTGATTTCGGGGGAGGGAATGAGCAGTTCTTC
many . TRBJ2-1 TRBV27 CASSLVGKRYNEQFF TGTGCCAGCAGTTTAGTCGGGAAACGGTACAATGAGCAGTTCTTC